The entry that follows covers one TCR beta chain sequence. As yet, its antigen is unknown. Clones were read by immunoSEQ multiplex PCR, and TCRdb kept only the in-frame ones, dropping some. The sample records tens of thousands of clones, around nine tenths being singletons. This sample stems from a study of a mutant IDH1 vaccine in newly diagnosed glioma. Germline-derived CDR1 and CDR2 are SGDLS and YYNGEE. CDR3 length equals 8 residues. V lost 4 bases, J lost 12 bases, and 4 bases lay in between. Time point defined: week 35, safety follow-up. Vaccination used 300 ug of mutant IDH1 20-mer peptide per dose, with topical imiquimod.

The genes are TRBV9 and TRBJ1-2; D not certain. The sample here was PBMCs, taken from a glioma patient whose treatment included an IDH1 peptide vaccine. The receptor's source is a man aged 25-45 years with glioma. CDR3: CASSPDTF. CDR3 DNA: TGTGCCAGCAGCCCCGACACCTTC.